The clone carrying this T cell receptor beta chain was seen ten or more times. The record originates from a study of regulatory T cells in long-lasting Graves disease. CDR1 is SGHAT and CDR2 is FQNNGV in the germline V gene. The length of the CDR3 is 11 residues. The V end lost 4 bases, the J end lost 10 bases, and 9 bases lay between the germline ends. As for time point: newly diagnosed GD, antithyroid drugs for less than 3 months. From RNA extracted from PBMCs, the TCR library was made. Libraries of TCR beta came from iRepertoire HTBI primers plus Arm-PCR of CDR3 regions. One entry per CDR3 protein, called by TCRdb with MiXCR from the multiplex PCR reads. This sample has almost 450,000 distinct CDR3 sequences, with less than 20% found just once. Another study also made use of these data, one on T cells in Graves' hyperthyroidism and ophthalmopathy.

The chain combines TRBV11-2 with TRBJ2-3; unclear D gene. Sample: peripheral blood mononuclear cells (PBMCs), taken at new diagnosis, from a patient treated with antithyroid drugs. This sequence originates from a woman aged 25 to 45 with Graves disease. This CDR3 reads CASSSPLSQYF. The CDR3 DNA is TGTGCCAGCAGCTCCCCGTTATCGCAGTATTTT.